This TCR beta chain was captured by sequencing in a study of beta chain features in type 1 diabetes. For the study at large: In age, gender and cell yields, patients were similar to healthy donors.

General observations from the study: Sequencing from cDNA could over-represent high-TCR-expressing cells.

Since all of the isolated RNA was reverse transcribed, expressed TCRB transcripts were what got sequenced. Some clones are missing from TCRdb's copy, which holds only in-frame ones; the method was immunoSEQ multiplex PCR. The sample shows about 620,000 clones, around a sixth of them seen only once. This clone was picked up a small number of times. What it binds is unknown. Germline CDR1 and CDR2: SGHAT and FQNNGV. Trimming cost V 2 bases and J 5 bases, with 24 bases left between them. The CDR3 loop spans 18 amino acids. V gene TRBV11-2 combines with J gene TRBJ2-5; D is ambiguous. Specimen: naive CD4+ T cells from blood. This TCR was recovered from a man between 18 and 29 years old in good health. The CDR3: CASSLRLVPLGLQETQYF. As DNA, the CDR3 is TGTGCCAGCAGCTTAAGGCTAGTACCTTTGGGATTGCAGGAGACCCAGTACTTC. The whole variable domain, remainder taken from reference TRBV11-2 and TRBJ2-5, is EAGVAQSPRYKIIEKRQSVAFWCNPISGHATLYWYQQILGQGPKLLIQFQNNGVVDDSQLPKDRFSAERLKGVDSTLKIQPAKLEDSAVYLCASSLRLVPLGLQETQYFGPGTRLLVL.